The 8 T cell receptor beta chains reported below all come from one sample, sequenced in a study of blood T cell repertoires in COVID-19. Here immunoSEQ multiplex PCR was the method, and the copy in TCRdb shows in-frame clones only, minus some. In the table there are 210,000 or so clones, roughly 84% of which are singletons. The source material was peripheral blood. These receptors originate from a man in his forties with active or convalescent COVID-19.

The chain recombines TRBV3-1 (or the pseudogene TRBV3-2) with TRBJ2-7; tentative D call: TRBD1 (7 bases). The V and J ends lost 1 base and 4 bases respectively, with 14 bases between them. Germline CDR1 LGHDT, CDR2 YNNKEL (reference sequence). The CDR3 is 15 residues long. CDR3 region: CASSQGGQEGYEQYF. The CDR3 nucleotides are TGTGCCAGCAGCCAAGGTGGACAGGAGGGATACGAGCAGTACTTC.

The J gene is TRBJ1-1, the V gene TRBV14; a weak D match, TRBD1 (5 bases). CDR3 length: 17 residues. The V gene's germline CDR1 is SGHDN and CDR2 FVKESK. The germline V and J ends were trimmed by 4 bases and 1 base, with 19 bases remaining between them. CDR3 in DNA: TGTGCCAGCAGCCTAACTCGGGGGAGGACTCCGAACACTGAAGCTTTCTTT. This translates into CASSLTRGRTPNTEAFF.

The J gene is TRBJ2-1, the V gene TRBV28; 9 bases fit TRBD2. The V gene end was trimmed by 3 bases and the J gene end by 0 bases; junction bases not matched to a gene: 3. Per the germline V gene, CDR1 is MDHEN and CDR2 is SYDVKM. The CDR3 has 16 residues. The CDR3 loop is CASSFPTSGSYNEQFF. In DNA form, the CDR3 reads TGTGCCAGCAGTTTCCCGACTAGCGGCTCCTACAATGAGCAGTTCTTC.

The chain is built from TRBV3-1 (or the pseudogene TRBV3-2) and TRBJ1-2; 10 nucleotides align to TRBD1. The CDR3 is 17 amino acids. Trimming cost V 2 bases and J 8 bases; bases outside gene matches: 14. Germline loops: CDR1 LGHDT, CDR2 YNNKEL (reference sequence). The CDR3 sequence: CASSQMGQGLTGGGYTF. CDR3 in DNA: TGTGCCAGCAGCCAAATGGGACAGGGGTTAACGGGTGGCGGCTACACCTTC.

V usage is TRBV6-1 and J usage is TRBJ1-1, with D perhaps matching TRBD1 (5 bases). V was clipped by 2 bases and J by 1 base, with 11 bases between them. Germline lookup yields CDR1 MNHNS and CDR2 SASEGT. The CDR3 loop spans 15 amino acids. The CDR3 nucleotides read TGTGCCAGCAGTGAACTAGGGGCGAGGAACACTGAAGCTTTCTTT. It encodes CASSELGARNTEAFF.

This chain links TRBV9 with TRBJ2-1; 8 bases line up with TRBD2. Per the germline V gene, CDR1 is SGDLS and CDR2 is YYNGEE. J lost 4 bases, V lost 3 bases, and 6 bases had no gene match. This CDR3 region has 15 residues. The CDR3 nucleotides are TGTGCCAGCAGCGATGGCCCGGGGGGGTACAATGAGCAGTTCTTC. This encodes CASSDGPGGYNEQFF. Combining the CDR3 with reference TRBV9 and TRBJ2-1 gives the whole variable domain DSGVTQTPKHLITATGQRVTLRCSPRSGDLSVYWYQQSLDQGLQFLIQYYNGEERAKGNILERFSAQQFPDLHSELNLSSLELGDSALYFCASSDGPGGYNEQFFGPGTRLTVL.

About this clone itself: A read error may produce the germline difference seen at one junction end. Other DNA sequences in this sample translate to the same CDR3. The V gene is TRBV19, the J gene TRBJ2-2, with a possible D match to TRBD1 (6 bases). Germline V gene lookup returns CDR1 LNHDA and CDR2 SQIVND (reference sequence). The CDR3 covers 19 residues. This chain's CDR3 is CASSPRGQPNEANTGELFF. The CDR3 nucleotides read TGTGCCAGTAGTCCCCGGGGACAACCGAACGAGGCGAACACCGGGGAACTGTTTTTT.

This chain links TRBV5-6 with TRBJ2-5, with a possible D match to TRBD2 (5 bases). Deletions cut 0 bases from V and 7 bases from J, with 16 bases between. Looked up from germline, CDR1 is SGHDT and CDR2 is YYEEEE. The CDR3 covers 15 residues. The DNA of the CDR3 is TGTGCCAGCAGCTTGGAGTATGGGGTCCGGGGGACCCAGTACTTC. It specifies CASSLEYGVRGTQYF.